This T cell receptor (beta chain) originates from a study of blood T cell repertoires in COVID-19. The overall study: The cDNA or gDNA used as material had been derived from T cells, B-cell-depleted T cells, or PBMCs.

How the authors handled the data: Estimates of nucleated cell counts were drawn from the amplification of reference gene primers. Here immunoSEQ multiplex PCR was the method, and the copy in TCRdb shows in-frame clones only, minus some. Clonal size and the V and J genes are those of that table, whereas D and trimming came from the DNA. Here the sample spans about 220,000 clones, about 80% being singletons. Germline V CDR1 and CDR2: MNHEY, SMNVEV (reference sequence). The CDR3 length is 15 residues. V lost 4 bases to trimming and J lost 2 bases, with 12 bases between them. The sample taken for sequencing was peripheral blood. The rearrangement links TRBV27 to TRBJ1-3, with D perhaps TRBD1 (5 bases). The origin of this receptor is a young woman who had recovered from COVID-19. The CDR3: CASSSGGGTGNTIYF. For the CDR3, the DNA is TGTGCCAGCAGTTCCGGGGGGGGTACTGGAAACACCATATATTTT.